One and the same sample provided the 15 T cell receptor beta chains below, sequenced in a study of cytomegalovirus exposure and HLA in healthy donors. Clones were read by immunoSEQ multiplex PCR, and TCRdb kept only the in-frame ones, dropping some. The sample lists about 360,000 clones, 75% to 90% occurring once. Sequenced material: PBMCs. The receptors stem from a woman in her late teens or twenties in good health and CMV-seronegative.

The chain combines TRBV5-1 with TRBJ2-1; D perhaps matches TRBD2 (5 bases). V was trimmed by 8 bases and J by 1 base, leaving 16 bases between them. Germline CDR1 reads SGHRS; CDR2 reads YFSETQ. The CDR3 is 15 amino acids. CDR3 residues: CASSQRDPSYNEQFF. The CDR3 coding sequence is TGCGCCAGTAGCCAACGGGATCCATCCTACAATGAGCAGTTCTTC.

CDR3 nucleotides: TGTGCCTGGAGTGCCGGACAGGGCCGCAACGAGCAGTACTTC. Its translation: CAWSAGQGRNEQYF. The chain is built from TRBV30 and TRBJ2-7, with 8 bases matching TRBD1. J was trimmed by 5 bases and V by 1 base; bases with no gene match: 7. The CDR3 length is 14 residues. Germline-derived CDR1 and CDR2 are GTSNPN and SVGIG (reference sequence).

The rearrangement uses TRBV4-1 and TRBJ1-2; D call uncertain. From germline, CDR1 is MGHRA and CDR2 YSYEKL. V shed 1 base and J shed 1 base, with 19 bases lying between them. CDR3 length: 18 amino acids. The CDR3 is CASSQGRDGRRLNYGYTF. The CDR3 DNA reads TGCGCCAGCAGCCAAGGTCGCGACGGGAGGAGGCTTAACTATGGCTACACCTTC.

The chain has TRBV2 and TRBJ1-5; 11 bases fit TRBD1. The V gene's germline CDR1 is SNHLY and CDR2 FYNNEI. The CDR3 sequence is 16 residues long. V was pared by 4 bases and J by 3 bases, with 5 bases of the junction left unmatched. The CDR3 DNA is TGTGCCAGCAGTGTCCGGACAGGGGGCGTCAATCAGCCCCAGCATTTT. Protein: CASSVRTGGVNQPQHF.

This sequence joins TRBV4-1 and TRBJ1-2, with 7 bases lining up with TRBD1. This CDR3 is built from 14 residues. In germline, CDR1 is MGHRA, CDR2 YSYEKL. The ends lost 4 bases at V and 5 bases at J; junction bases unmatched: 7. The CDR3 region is CASSPEKGAYGYTF. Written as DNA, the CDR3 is TGCGCCAGCAGCCCCGAAAAGGGGGCATATGGCTACACCTTC.

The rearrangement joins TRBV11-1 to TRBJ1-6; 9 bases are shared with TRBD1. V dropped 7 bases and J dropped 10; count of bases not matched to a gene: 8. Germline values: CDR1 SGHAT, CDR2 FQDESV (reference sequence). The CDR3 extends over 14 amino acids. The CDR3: CASTPGQGYSPLHF. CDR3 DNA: TGTGCCAGCACTCCGGGACAGGGTTACTCACCCCTCCACTTT.

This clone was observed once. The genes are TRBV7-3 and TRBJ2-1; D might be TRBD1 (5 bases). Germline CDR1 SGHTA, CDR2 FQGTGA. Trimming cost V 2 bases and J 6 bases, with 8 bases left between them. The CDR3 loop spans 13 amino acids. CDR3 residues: CASSLAGLNEQFF. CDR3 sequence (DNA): TGTGCCAGCAGCTTAGCAGGGCTCAATGAGCAGTTCTTC. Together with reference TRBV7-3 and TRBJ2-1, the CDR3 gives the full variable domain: GAGVSQTPSNKVTEKGKYVELRCDPISGHTALYWYRQSLGQGPEFLIYFQGTGAADDSGLPNDRFFAVRPEGSVSTLKIQRTERGDSAVYLCASSLAGLNEQFFGPGTRLTVL.

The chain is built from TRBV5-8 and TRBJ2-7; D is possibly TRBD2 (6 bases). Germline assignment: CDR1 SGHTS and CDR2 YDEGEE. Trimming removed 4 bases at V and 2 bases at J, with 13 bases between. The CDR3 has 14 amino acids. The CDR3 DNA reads TGTGCCAGCAGCGGGCCCACGGGGGCCTACGAGCAGTACTTC. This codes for CASSGPTGAYEQYF.

The CDR3 sequence is CASSPGDRYNEQFF. The CDR3 DNA follows: TGCGCCAGCAGCCCAGGGGACCGCTACAATGAGCAGTTCTTC. The J gene is TRBJ2-1, the V gene TRBV4-1; TRBD1 is a possible D gene (6 bases). Germline V gene sequence: CDR1 MGHRA, CDR2 YSYEKL. This CDR3 spans 14 amino acids. V lost 4 bases to trimming and J lost 3 bases, with 10 bases between them.

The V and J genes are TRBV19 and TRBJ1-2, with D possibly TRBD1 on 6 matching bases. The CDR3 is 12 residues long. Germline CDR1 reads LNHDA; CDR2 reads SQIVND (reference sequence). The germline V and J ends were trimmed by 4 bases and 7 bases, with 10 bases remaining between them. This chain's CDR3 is CASSKQGPGYTF. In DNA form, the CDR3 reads TGTGCCAGTAGTAAACAGGGTCCTGGCTACACCTTC.

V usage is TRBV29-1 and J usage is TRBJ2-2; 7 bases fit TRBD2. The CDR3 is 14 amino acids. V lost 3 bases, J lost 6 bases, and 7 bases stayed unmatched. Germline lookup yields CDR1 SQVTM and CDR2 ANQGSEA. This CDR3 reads CSVEGGRSPGELFF. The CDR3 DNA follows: TGCAGCGTTGAGGGCGGGAGAAGCCCCGGGGAGCTGTTTTTT.

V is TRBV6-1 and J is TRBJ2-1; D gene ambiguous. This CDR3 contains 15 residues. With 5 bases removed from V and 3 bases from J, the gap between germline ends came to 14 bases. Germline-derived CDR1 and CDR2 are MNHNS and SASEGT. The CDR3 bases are TGTGCCAGCAGTATATTAGCCTCGGACTACAATGAGCAGTTCTTC. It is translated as CASSILASDYNEQFF.

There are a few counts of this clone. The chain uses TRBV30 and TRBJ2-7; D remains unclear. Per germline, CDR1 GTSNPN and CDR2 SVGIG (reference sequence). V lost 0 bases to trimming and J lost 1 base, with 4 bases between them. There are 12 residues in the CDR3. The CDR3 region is CAWSVQSYEQYF. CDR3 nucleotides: TGTGCCTGGAGTGTCCAGTCCTACGAGCAGTACTTC.

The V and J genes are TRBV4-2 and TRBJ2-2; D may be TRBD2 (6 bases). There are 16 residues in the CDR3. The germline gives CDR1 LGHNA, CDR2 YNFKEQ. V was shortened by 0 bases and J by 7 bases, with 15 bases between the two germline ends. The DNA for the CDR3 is TGTGCCAGCAGCCAAGAGGGTAGCGGAGTCAACGGGGAGCTGTTTTTT. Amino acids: CASSQEGSGVNGELFF.

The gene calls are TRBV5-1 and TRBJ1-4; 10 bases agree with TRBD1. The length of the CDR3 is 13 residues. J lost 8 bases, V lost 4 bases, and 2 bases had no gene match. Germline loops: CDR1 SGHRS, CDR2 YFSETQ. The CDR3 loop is CASSPGQGEKLFF. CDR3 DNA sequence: TGCGCCAGCAGCCCGGGACAGGGGGAAAAACTGTTTTTT.